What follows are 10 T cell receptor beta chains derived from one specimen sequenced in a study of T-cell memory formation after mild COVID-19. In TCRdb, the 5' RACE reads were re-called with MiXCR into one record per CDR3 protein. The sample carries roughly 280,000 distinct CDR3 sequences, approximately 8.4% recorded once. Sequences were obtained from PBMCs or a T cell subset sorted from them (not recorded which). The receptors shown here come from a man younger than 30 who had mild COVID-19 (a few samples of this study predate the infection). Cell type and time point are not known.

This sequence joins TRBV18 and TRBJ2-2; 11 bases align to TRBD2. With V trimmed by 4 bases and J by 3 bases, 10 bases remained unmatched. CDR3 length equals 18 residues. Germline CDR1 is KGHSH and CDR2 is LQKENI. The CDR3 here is CASSLGPSGGPDTGELFF. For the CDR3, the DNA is TGTGCCAGCTCACTTGGGCCTAGCGGGGGGCCGGACACCGGGGAGCTGTTTTTT.

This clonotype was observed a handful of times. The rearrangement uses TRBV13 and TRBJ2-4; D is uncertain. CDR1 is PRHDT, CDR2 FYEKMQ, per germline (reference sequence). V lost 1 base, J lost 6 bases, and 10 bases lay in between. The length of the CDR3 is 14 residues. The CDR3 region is CASSLEGNPNIQYF. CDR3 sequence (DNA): TGTGCCAGCAGCTTAGAAGGGAACCCAAACATTCAGTACTTC.

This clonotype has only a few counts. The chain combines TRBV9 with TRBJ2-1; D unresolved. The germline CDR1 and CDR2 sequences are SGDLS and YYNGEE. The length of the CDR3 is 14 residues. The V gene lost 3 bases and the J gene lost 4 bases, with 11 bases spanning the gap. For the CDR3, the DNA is TGTGCCAGCAGCGCCCCAGAGGTATACAATGAGCAGTTCTTC. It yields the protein CASSAPEVYNEQFF. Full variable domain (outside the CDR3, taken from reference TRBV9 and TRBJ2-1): DSGVTQTPKHLITATGQRVTLRCSPRSGDLSVYWYQQSLDQGLQFLIQYYNGEERAKGNILERFSAQQFPDLHSELNLSSLELGDSALYFCASSAPEVYNEQFFGPGTRLTVL.

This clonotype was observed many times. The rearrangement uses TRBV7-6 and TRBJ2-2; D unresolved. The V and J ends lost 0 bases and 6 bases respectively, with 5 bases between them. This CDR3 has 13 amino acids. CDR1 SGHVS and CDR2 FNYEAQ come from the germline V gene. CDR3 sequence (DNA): TGTGCCAGCAGCTTAGCACAACCCGGGGAGCTGTTTTTT. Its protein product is CASSLAQPGELFF.

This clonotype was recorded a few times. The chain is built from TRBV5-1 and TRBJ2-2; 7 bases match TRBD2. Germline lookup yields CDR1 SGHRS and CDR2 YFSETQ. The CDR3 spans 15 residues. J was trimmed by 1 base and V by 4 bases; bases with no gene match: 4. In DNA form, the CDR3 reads TGCGCCAGCAGCGCCGCTAGCGGGAACACCGGGGAGCTGTTTTTT. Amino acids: CASSAASGNTGELFF.

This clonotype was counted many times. CDR3: CASSKEADTQYF. CDR3 coding DNA: TGTGCCAGCAGCAAAGAAGCAGATACGCAGTATTTT. This chain links TRBV6-2 or TRBV6-3 with TRBJ2-3; D gene ambiguous. Trimming took off 6 bases at V and 4 bases at J, with 8 bases between the two ends. CDR3 length: 12 amino acids. Germline V gives CDR1 MNHEY, CDR2 SVGEGT.

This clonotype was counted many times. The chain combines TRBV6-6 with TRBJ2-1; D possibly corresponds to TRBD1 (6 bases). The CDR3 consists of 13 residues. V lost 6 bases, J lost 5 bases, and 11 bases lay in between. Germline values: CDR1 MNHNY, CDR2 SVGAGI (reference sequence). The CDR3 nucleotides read TGTGCCAGCAGCGGGACACCCCACAATGAGCAGTTCTTC. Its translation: CASSGTPHNEQFF.

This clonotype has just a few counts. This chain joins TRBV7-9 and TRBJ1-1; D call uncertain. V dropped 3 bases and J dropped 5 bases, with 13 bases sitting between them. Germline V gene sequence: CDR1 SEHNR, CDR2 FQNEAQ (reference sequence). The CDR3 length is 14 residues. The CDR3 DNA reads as TGTGCCAGCAGCTTCGCCCCCCCGAGGACTGAAGCTTTCTTT. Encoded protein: CASSFAPPRTEAFF.

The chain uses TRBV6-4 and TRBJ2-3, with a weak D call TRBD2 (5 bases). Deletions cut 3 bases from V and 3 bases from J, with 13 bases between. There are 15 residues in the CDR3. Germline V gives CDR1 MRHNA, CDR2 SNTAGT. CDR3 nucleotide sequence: TGTGCCAGCAGTGAATCACTAGAAAGGACAGATACGCAGTATTTT. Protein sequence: CASSESLERTDTQYF.

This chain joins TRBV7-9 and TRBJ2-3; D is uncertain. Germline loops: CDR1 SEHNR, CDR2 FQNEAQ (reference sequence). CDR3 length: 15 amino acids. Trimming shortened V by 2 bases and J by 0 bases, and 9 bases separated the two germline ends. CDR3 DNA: TGTGCCAGCAGCTTATTAACGGAAAGCACAGATACGCAGTATTTT. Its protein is CASSLLTESTDTQYF. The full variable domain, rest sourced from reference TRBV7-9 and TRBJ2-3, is DTGVSQNPRHKITKRGQNVTFRCDPISEHNRLYWYRQTLGQGPEFLTYFQNEAQLEKSRLLSDRFSAERPKGSFSTLEIQRTEQGDSAMYLCASSLLTESTDTQYFGPGTRLTVL.